Following are 26 T cell receptor beta chains from one sample sequenced in a study of control samples from healthy donors and cancer patients. Libraries were prepared by immunoSEQ multiplex PCR; TCRdb keeps only in-frame clonotypes and omits some of them. Counted here are about 51,000 clones, 80% occurring once; the ten biggest clones make up around 10%. The sample consisted of blood. Source of these receptors: a man in his 70s in good health.

The chain joins TRBV10-2 to TRBJ2-1; D is unclear. The CDR3 is 15 amino acids. The V end was cut by 6 bases, the J end by 6 bases, with 18 bases between. CDR1 is WSHSY, CDR2 SAAADI, per germline. CDR3 coding DNA: TGCGCCAGCAGGGCCCTATTCGGACGGACCAATGAGCAGTTCTTC. Residues: CASRALFGRTNEQFF.

The chain employs TRBV3-1 (or the pseudogene TRBV3-2) and TRBJ2-6; no reliable D call. V lost 4 bases, J lost 1 base, and 5 bases lay in between. The CDR3 sequence is 14 residues long. Germline V gene lookup returns CDR1 LGHDT and CDR2 YNNKEL (reference sequence). The CDR3 here is CASSLKSGANVLTF. The CDR3 coding sequence is TGTGCCAGCAGCCTCAAATCTGGGGCCAACGTCCTGACTTTC.

This clone was seen only a few times. The genes are TRBV24-1 and TRBJ2-1; 8 nucleotides agree with TRBD2. Trimming took 3 bases from V and 5 from J; bases not matched to a gene: 8. Germline CDR1 and CDR2: KGHDR and SFDVKD. The CDR3 runs 16 residues. The CDR3 is CATSDPSGREDNEQFF. In DNA, the CDR3 is TGTGCCACCAGTGATCCGAGCGGGAGAGAGGACAATGAGCAGTTCTTC.

The chain uses TRBV30 and TRBJ1-1; D is undetermined. Germline V CDR1 and CDR2: GTSNPN, SVGIG (reference sequence). V was clipped by 3 bases and J by 3 bases, with 5 bases between them. CDR3 size: 11 residues. The CDR3 reads CAWRGYTEAFF. In DNA, the CDR3 is TGTGCCTGGAGGGGTTACACTGAAGCTTTCTTT.

This sequence joins TRBV3-1 (or the pseudogene TRBV3-2) and TRBJ1-1, with unresolved D. The CDR3 has 12 amino acids. The germline CDR1 and CDR2 sequences are LGHDT and YNNKEL (reference sequence). Trimming pared 5 bases from V and 6 bases from J, leaving 10 bases between. CDR3 residues: CASSYLRAEAFF. The CDR3 region has the DNA TGTGCCAGCAGCTATTTGCGCGCTGAAGCTTTCTTT.

The chain employs TRBV2 and TRBJ2-7, with D hard to call. V dropped 1 base and J dropped 10 bases, with 11 bases sitting between them. CDR3 size: 12 residues. Germline-derived CDR1 and CDR2 are SNHLY and FYNNEI. The DNA for the CDR3 is TGTGCCAGCAGTGAAGATTACTCTCTTCAGTACTTC. This gives the protein CASSEDYSLQYF.

This clone was detected a few times. The gene calls are TRBV29-1 and TRBJ2-1; possible D gene TRBD1, 6 bases. This CDR3 contains 13 residues. V gave up 7 bases and J gave up 0 bases, with 10 bases separating them. CDR1 and CDR2 (germline): SQVTM, ANQGSEA. The chain's CDR3 is CSAGHHSYNEQFF. The CDR3, as DNA: TGCAGCGCGGGACATCACTCCTACAATGAGCAGTTCTTC.

With regard to this clone: One end of the junction does not line up with germline, which may come from a read error. The gene calls are TRBV7-7 and TRBJ2-3; D gene uncertain. This CDR3 region has 13 residues. The germline gives CDR1 SSHAT, CDR2 FNYEAQ (reference sequence). The CDR3 coding sequence is TGTGCTAGCAGCCCTCAGTTCGGAGATACGCAGTATTTT. Encoded protein: CASSPQFGDTQYF.

Here the CDR3 reads CASPPGAATNEKLFF. The CDR3 region has the DNA TGTGCCAGCCCCCCTGGGGCTGCAACTAATGAAAAACTGTTTTTT. The chain joins TRBV5-8 to TRBJ1-4; D possibly corresponds to TRBD1 (5 bases). Germline-derived CDR1 and CDR2 are SGHTS and YDEGEE. The CDR3 spans 15 residues. With 7 bases removed from V and 0 bases from J, the gap between germline ends came to 13 bases. The complete variable domain, with remaining parts taken from reference TRBV5-8 and TRBJ1-4, reads EAGVTQSPTHLIKTRGQQATLRCSPISGHTSVYWYQQALGLGLQFLLWYDEGEERNRGNFPPRFSGRQFPNYSSELNVNALELEDSALYLCASPPGAATNEKLFFGSGTQLSVL.

CDR3 loop: CASSLVGRGGWDTEAFF. CDR3 DNA sequence: TGTGCCAGCAGCTTGGTGGGGCGCGGCGGATGGGACACTGAAGCTTTCTTT. The gene calls are TRBV5-4 and TRBJ1-1; D perhaps matches TRBD1 (5 bases). There are 17 residues in the CDR3. In germline, CDR1 is SGHNT, CDR2 YYREEE (reference sequence). Trimming cost V 0 bases and J 3 bases, with 18 bases left between them.

This sequence joins TRBV6-4 and TRBJ2-1; 7 bases line up with TRBD2. V was clipped by 4 bases and J by 9 bases; unmatched bases: 12. This CDR3 spans 15 amino acids. Germline V gene data show CDR1 as MRHNA and CDR2 as SNTAGT. CDR3 residues: CASSVGLAASGEQFF. CDR3 DNA sequence: TGTGCCAGCAGTGTAGGGCTAGCGGCCTCTGGTGAGCAGTTCTTC.

The chain recombines TRBV11-2 with TRBJ2-1, with no clear D. The CDR3 consists of 11 residues. Germline CDR1 reads SGHAT; CDR2 reads FQNNGV. V shed 8 bases and J shed 4 bases, with 6 bases lying between them. For the CDR3, the DNA is TGTGCCAGCGAGTTTTACAATGAGCAGTTCTTC. It codes for CASEFYNEQFF.

The chain joins TRBV6-5 to TRBJ1-1; D remains unclear. The germline V and J ends were trimmed by 6 bases and 5 bases, with 10 bases remaining between them. This CDR3 has 12 amino acids. Germline lookup yields CDR1 MNHEY and CDR2 SVGAGI. CDR3 region: CASRRTGTEAFF. In DNA form, the CDR3 reads TGTGCCAGCAGGCGGACGGGGACTGAAGCTTTCTTT.

The V call is TRBV24-1, the J call TRBJ2-3; D is perhaps TRBD1 (5 bases). The V end lost 1 base, the J end lost 4 bases, and 11 bases lay between the germline ends. This CDR3 is 15 amino acids long. From germline, CDR1 is KGHDR and CDR2 SFDVKD. The CDR3 DNA reads TGTGCCACCAGTGATTTAAGGCAGGGTGCAGATACGCAGTATTTT. It specifies CATSDLRQGADTQYF.

The CDR3 loop is CASNQGNYGYTF. DNA for the CDR3: TGTGCCAGCAACCAGGGCAACTATGGCTACACCTTC. The chain uses TRBV28 and TRBJ1-2, with a weak D call TRBD1 (5 bases). V was shortened by 7 bases and J by 2 bases, with 8 bases between the two germline ends. This CDR3 comprises 12 residues. The germline V gene has CDR1 MDHEN and CDR2 SYDVKM.

This sequence joins TRBV18 and TRBJ1-5; tentatively, D is TRBD1 (5 bases). This CDR3 comprises 14 residues. Trimming stripped 4 bases from V and 7 bases from J, with 14 bases between. The V gene's germline CDR1 is KGHSH and CDR2 LQKENI. CDR3 sequence: CASSRERQYQPQHF. In DNA, the CDR3 is TGTGCCAGCTCACGAGAGCGACAGTACCAGCCCCAGCATTTT. Filled out from reference TRBV18 and TRBJ1-5, the complete variable domain reads NAGVMQNPRHLVRRRGQEARLRCSPMKGHSHVYWYRQLPEEGLKFMVYLQKENIIDESGMPKERFSAEFPKEGPSILRIQQVVRGDSAAYFCASSRERQYQPQHFGDGTRLSIL.

A note on this clone: At the DNA level, this CDR3 is encoded by other sequences in the same sample as well. This rearrangement joins TRBV18 to TRBJ1-2; D gene uncertain. In germline, CDR1 is KGHSH, CDR2 LQKENI. With 0 bases removed from V and 1 base from J, the gap between germline ends came to 0 bases. CDR3 length: 12 residues. The CDR3 coding sequence is TGTGCCAGCTCACCACCTAACTATGGCTACACCTTC. It is translated as CASSPPNYGYTF.

The chain couples TRBV6-5 to TRBJ1-6; no reliable D call. Trimming removed 8 bases at V and 0 bases at J, with 11 bases between. Germline V CDR1 and CDR2: MNHEY, SVGAGI. The CDR3 sequence is 15 residues long. CDR3 sequence reads: CASGRLSSYNSPLHF. As DNA, the CDR3 is TGTGCCAGCGGGCGTTTGAGCTCCTATAATTCACCCCTCCACTTT.

This clone was counted only a few times. This chain connects TRBV5-1 to TRBJ1-6; a possible D gene is TRBD1 (5 bases). The CDR3 length is 14 residues. Germline CDR1 SGHRS, CDR2 YFSETQ. The V gene lost 5 bases and the J gene lost 6 bases, with 12 bases spanning the gap. The CDR3 region has the DNA TGCGCCAGCAGGGACATCTCCGGTAATTCACCCCTCCACTTT. Its protein is CASRDISGNSPLHF.

V and J are TRBV3-1 (or the pseudogene TRBV3-2) and TRBJ2-7; 7 bases map to TRBD2. Germline CDR1 LGHDT, CDR2 YNNKEL (reference sequence). The CDR3 has 13 residues. J lost 3 bases, V lost 6 bases, and 5 bases had no gene match. CDR3 sequence reads: CASSSIAGYEQYF. Here the CDR3 DNA reads TGTGCCAGCAGTTCGATAGCGGGCTACGAGCAGTACTTC.

This clone has only a few counts. V gene TRBV2 combines with J gene TRBJ2-1; D is undetermined. This CDR3 region has 16 residues. V was pared by 1 base and J by 4 bases, with 14 bases between. Germline V gene sequence: CDR1 SNHLY, CDR2 FYNNEI. DNA of the CDR3: TGTGCCAGCAGTGAAGTTGGTAGGGCTGGGTACAATGAGCAGTTCTTC. Encoded protein: CASSEVGRAGYNEQFF.

The chain is built from TRBV6-1 and TRBJ1-6; D is uncertain. The CDR3 consists of 12 residues. V was pared by 10 bases and J by 6 bases, with 10 bases between. CDR1 is MNHNS and CDR2 is SASEGT in the germline V gene. CDR3 region: CATKGTNSPLHF. CDR3 DNA sequence: TGTGCCACCAAGGGTACTAATTCACCCCTCCACTTT.

The CDR3: CASSRDSPGNTIYF. CDR3 coding DNA: TGCGCCAGCAGCAGGGACAGCCCTGGAAACACCATATATTTT. This chain uses TRBV5-1 with TRBJ1-3, with 7 bases lining up with TRBD1. CDR1 SGHRS and CDR2 YFSETQ come from the germline V gene. Losses at the gene ends were 4 bases for V and 2 bases for J; bases not matched to a gene: 3. The CDR3 covers 14 residues.

A remark on this clone: The sample has other DNA sequences that encode this CDR3 too. This chain uses TRBV7-2 with TRBJ2-7, with 8 positions matching TRBD2. From germline, CDR1 is SGHTA and CDR2 FQGNSA. This CDR3 has 15 amino acids. The junction had 6 bases not matched to a gene; V was cut back by 5 bases and J by 0 bases. The DNA for the CDR3 is TGTGCCAGCAGCCTCTTAGCGGGGAGCTCCTACGAGCAGTACTTC. It yields the protein CASSLLAGSSYEQYF.

This clone was found once. The V and J genes are TRBV18 and TRBJ1-5; D not certain. Trimming removed 6 bases from V and 1 base from J, with 13 bases in between. Germline V CDR1 and CDR2: KGHSH, LQKENI. The CDR3 has 15 residues. The CDR3 DNA reads as TGTGCCAGCTCCAAAGAGAGGCAGAGCAATCAGCCCCAGCATTTT. This codes for CASSKERQSNQPQHF.

The chain combines TRBV5-4 with TRBJ2-1, with 8 bases identical to TRBD2. Germline CDR1 and CDR2: SGHNT and YYREEE (reference sequence). The CDR3 length is 17 residues. J gave up 0 bases and V 0 bases, and 5 bases lay outside the gene matches. CDR3 nucleotide sequence: TGTGCCAGCAGCTTGGCCAGAGCGGGGGCCTCCTACAATGAGCAGTTCTTC. Encoded protein: CASSLARAGASYNEQFF.